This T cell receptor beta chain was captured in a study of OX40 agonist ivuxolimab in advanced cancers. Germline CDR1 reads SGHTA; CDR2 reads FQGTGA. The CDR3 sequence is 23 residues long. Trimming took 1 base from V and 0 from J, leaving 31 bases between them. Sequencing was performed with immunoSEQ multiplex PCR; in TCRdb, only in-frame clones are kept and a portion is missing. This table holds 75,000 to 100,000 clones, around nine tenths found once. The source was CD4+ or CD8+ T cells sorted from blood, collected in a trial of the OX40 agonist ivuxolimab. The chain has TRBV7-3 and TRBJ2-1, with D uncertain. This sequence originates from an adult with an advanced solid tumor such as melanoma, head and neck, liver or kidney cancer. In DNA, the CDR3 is TGTGCCAGCAGCTTAATGGGTGGGTTGACACACCCAAGGAACGGGCTCTCCTACAATGAGCAGTTCTTC. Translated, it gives CASSLMGGLTHPRNGLSYNEQFF.